This TCR beta chain was sequenced in a study of cytomegalovirus exposure and HLA in healthy donors. The assay was immunoSEQ multiplex PCR, and TCRdb's table has in-frame clones only and misses some. Counted here are around 200,000 clones, roughly 81% occurring once; the ten biggest clones make up 1.2%. Germline CDR1 PRHDT, CDR2 FYEKMQ (reference sequence). The length of the CDR3 is 14 residues. J gave up 4 bases and V 7 bases, and 7 bases lay outside the gene matches. Study observations and caveats: Clusters of TCRs from the first cohort tended to co-occur in the 90 to 150 validation repertoires (as a later analysis found). Researchers counted some 150 TCR beta chains as cytomegalovirus-associated.

With respect to this clone: Antigen: not known.

Donors were drawn from the approximately 120-subject validation cohort, separate from the approximately 700-subject first cohort. V is TRBV13 and J is TRBJ1-2; 9 bases are a match to TRBD1. This receptor was taken from a woman aged 25 to 39 in good health and CMV-seronegative. Sequencing was done on a sample of PBMCs. CDR3 coding DNA: TGTGCCAGCACTTTGGGACAGGGAGGCTATGGCTACACCTTC. Translation: CASTLGQGGYGYTF.